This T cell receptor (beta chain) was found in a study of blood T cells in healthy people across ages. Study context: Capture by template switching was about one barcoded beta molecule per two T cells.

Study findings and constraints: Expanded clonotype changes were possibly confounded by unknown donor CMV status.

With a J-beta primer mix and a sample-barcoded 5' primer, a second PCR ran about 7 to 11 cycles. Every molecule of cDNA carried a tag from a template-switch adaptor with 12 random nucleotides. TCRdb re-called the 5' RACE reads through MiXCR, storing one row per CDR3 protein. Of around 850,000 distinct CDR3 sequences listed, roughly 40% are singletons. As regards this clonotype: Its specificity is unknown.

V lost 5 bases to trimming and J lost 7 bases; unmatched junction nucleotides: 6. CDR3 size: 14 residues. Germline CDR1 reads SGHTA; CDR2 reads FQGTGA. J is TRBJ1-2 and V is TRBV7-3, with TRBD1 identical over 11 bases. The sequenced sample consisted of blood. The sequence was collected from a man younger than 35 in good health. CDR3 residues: CASSPMGQGVGYTF. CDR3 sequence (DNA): TGTGCCAGCAGCCCTATGGGACAGGGGGTTGGCTACACCTTC. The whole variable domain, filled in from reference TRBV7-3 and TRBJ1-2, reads GAGVSQTPSNKVTEKGKYVELRCDPISGHTALYWYRQSLGQGPEFLIYFQGTGAADDSGLPNDRFFAVRPEGSVSTLKIQRTERGDSAVYLCASSPMGQGVGYTFGSGTRLTVV.